This is a list of T cell receptor beta chains from one sample in a study of OX40 agonist ivuxolimab in advanced cancers. Assay: immunoSEQ multiplex PCR; the TCRdb copy retains only in-frame clones and omits some. The sample shows approximately 68,000 clones, roughly 80% of them seen only once. This specimen was CD4+ or CD8+ T cells sorted from blood, taken in a trial of the OX40 agonist ivuxolimab. Receptor source: an adult with an advanced solid tumor such as melanoma, head and neck, liver or kidney cancer. Each CDR3 is given with its conserved first and last residue. Fields, in order: J gene, D gene, clone size, V gene, CDR3 DNA, CDR3 protein. D genes are given only for firm matches. Expanded clones get a size class; other rows say once, few or many, or leave the size out.

>TRBJ2-7|TRBD1|NA|TRBV18
TGTGCCAGCTCACCGGGGACAGGGTTAAGCTACGAGCAGTACTTC
CASSPGTGLSYEQYF
>TRBJ1-1|NA|NA|TRBV7-9
TGTGCCAGCAGCTTAGTTGGCAACACTGAAGCTTTCTTT
CASSLVGNTEAFF
>TRBJ2-3|NA|NA|TRBV5-1
TGCGCCAGCAGCTTGTCCGGGACCTACACAGATACGCAGTATTTT
CASSLSGTYTDTQYF
>TRBJ1-2|NA|NA|TRBV18
TGTGCCAGCTCACAAACAGGGAGTAATGGCTACACCTTC
CASSQTGSNGYTF
>TRBJ2-1|TRBD2|NA|TRBV7-9
TGTGCCTCAGCGGGGGGCTCCTACAATGAGCAGTTCTTC
CASAGGSYNEQFF
>TRBJ1-3|NA|NA|TRBV7-9
TGTGCCAGCAGCTTCATTGGCCGGACAGACGGGTACGGAAACACCATATATTTT
CASSFIGRTDGYGNTIYF
>TRBJ2-3|NA|NA|TRBV6-1
TGTGCCAGCAGTGAAGGGCCCAGGGGTTCTAGCACAGATACGCAGTATTTT
CASSEGPRGSSTDTQYF
>TRBJ1-3|NA|NA|TRBV19
TGTGCCAGCGCAGGGGCCGCTCTCTCTGGAAACACCATATATTTT
CASAGAALSGNTIYF
>TRBJ1-6|NA|NA|TRBV5-6
TGTGCCAGCAGCCCGGTGGGGCAACCTAATTCACCCCTCCACTTT
CASSPVGQPNSPLHF
>TRBJ2-5|NA|NA|TRBV27
TGTGCCAGCAGCACTGGGGGGACCCAGTACTTC
CASSTGGTQYF
>TRBJ1-5|NA|NA|TRBV27
TGTGCCAGCAGTTTAACTGGGGGCCCTCAGCCCCAGCATTTT
CASSLTGGPQPQHF
>TRBJ2-7|NA|NA|TRBV28
TGTGCCAGCGGCCCCCAGGGGATCTCCTACGAGCAGTACTTC
CASGPQGISYEQYF
>TRBJ2-7|NA|once|TRBV5-1
TGCGCCAGCAGCTTGGGGGGCTCGAGCTCCTACGAGCAGTACTTC
CASSLGGSSSYEQYF
>TRBJ1-1|TRBD1|NA|TRBV5-4
TGTGCCAGCAGCCTTGGGCTGACCGGGACAGCTAACACTGAAGCTTTCTTT
CASSLGLTGTANTEAFF
>TRBJ2-3|TRBD2|NA|TRBV11-2
TGTGCCAGCAGCTCAGATGCCGGGACTAGTCCCTGTTTT
CASSSDAGTSPCF
>TRBJ2-3|NA|NA|TRBV5-5
TGTGCCAGCAGCTTGCGGCTAGCGCCTAGCACAGATACGCAGTATTTT
CASSLRLAPSTDTQYF
>TRBJ2-7|TRBD2|NA|TRBV7-9
TGTGCCAGCAGTCCCGCTAGCGGGAGATACGAGCAGTACTTC
CASSPASGRYEQYF
>TRBJ2-3|TRBD2|NA|TRBV28
TGTGCCAGCAGTTTCGGCGCGGGGGGGCTTACAGATACGCAGTATTTT
CASSFGAGGLTDTQYF
>TRBJ2-3|NA|NA|TRBV21-1
TGTGCCAGCGAGGGGCCCGTAGGGGAAGATACGCAGTATTTT
CASEGPVGEDTQYF
>TRBJ2-6|NA|NA|TRBV19
TGTGCCAGTTCGCCGAGCTCTGGGGCCAACGTCCTGACTTTC
CASSPSSGANVLTF
>TRBJ2-3|TRBD1|NA|TRBV5-1
TGCGCCAGCAGCCCCGGGACAGGAGTCACAGATACGCAGTATTTT
CASSPGTGVTDTQYF
>TRBJ2-7|NA|NA|TRBV10-2
TGCGCCAGCAGTGATAGAACGGAGCAGTACTTC
CASSDRTEQYF
>TRBJ1-2|NA|NA|TRBV25-1
TGTGCCAGCAGTGAATTTGGGGACGGCTACACCTTC
CASSEFGDGYTF
>TRBJ2-1|NA|NA|TRBV7-9
TGTGCCAGCAGCTTTGCAGGGGTCAATGAGCAGTTCTTC
CASSFAGVNEQFF
>TRBJ1-2|TRBD1|few|TRBV10-3
TGTGCCATTGGGGACAGGCCTTTTTATGGCTACACCTTC
CAIGDRPFYGYTF
>TRBJ2-7|TRBD2|once|TRBV4-1
TGCGCCAGCAGCCACATGACTAGCGGGAGCTACGAGCAGTACTTC
CASSHMTSGSYEQYF
>TRBJ2-5|TRBD1|NA|TRBV5-4
TGTGCCAGCAGTCGGGACAGGGGCTTCATCGGAGAGACCCAGTACTTC
CASSRDRGFIGETQYF
>TRBJ2-7|NA|NA|TRBV2
TGTGCCAGCAGCGCTGACCGCTCCTACGAGCAGTACTTC
CASSADRSYEQYF
>TRBJ2-1|TRBD2|NA|TRBV6-1
TGTGCCAGCAGTGAAATGGTAGCGGGAGGGCTTGAGCAGTTCTTC
CASSEMVAGGLEQFF
>TRBJ1-2|NA|NA|TRBV7-9
TGTGCCAGCAGCTCGAGCGGCGCGAACTATGGCTACACCTTC
CASSSSGANYGYTF
>TRBJ2-7|NA|few|TRBV5-5
TGTGCCAGCAGCTTGTCCGCGCGGGAGCAGTACTTC
CASSLSAREQYF
>TRBJ2-5|NA|NA|TRBV28
TGTGCCAGCAGTTCAAACCAAGAGACCCAGTACTTC
CASSSNQETQYF
>TRBJ2-1|NA|NA|TRBV29-1
TGCAGCGTTGGCCAGGGGGGGTTCGATGAGCAGTTCTTC
CSVGQGGFDEQFF
>TRBJ1-1|NA|NA|TRBV5-1
TGCGCCAGCAGGTTAGAGACGACAGAAGCTTTCTTT
CASRLETTEAFF
>TRBJ2-1|NA|NA|TRBV28
TGTGCCAGCAGCACGGTAGTTGGGACACGTGACAATGAGCAGTTCTTC
CASSTVVGTRDNEQFF
>TRBJ1-2|TRBD1|NA|TRBV2
TGTGCCAGCACACCGGACAGGGACTATGGCTACACCTTC
CASTPDRDYGYTF